Many counts were recorded for the clone carrying this T cell receptor (beta chain). These data come from a study of blood T cells in healthy people across ages. Then a second PCR, running roughly 7 to 11 cycles, was carried out with a sample-barcoded 5' primer and a J-beta primer mix. TCRdb fed the 5' RACE reads into MiXCR, producing one record per CDR3 protein. In the table there are about 1.5 million distinct CDR3 sequences, roughly 45% of which are singletons. Losses at the gene ends were 1 base for V and 3 bases for J; bases not matched to a gene: 6. This CDR3 contains 17 residues. Germline V gene lookup returns CDR1 SGHVS and CDR2 FQNEAQ.

Sequenced sample: blood. The chain has TRBV7-8 and TRBJ2-1; 10 bases fit TRBD2. This TCR came from a woman aged 18 to 35 in good health. The CDR3 region is CASSLDWGTSDYNEQFF. The CDR3 nucleotides are TGTGCCAGCAGCTTAGACTGGGGGACTAGCGACTACAATGAGCAGTTCTTC. Together with reference TRBV7-8 and TRBJ2-1, the CDR3 gives the full variable domain: GAGVSQSPRYKVAKRGQDVALRCDPISGHVSLFWYQQALGQGPEFLTYFQNEAQLDKSGLPSDRFFAERPEGSVSTLKIQRTQQEDSAVYLCASSLDWGTSDYNEQFFGPGTRLTVL.